In its sample, the clone carrying this TCR beta chain was seen many times. Its antigen is not known. TCR beta CDR3 sequences were amplified from RNA transcripts. With the HTBI primer set, the TCR CDR3 went through a first round of RT-PCR. TCRdb analysed the multiplex PCR reads with MiXCR anew, one entry per CDR3 protein. The table lists 450,000 to 650,000 distinct CDR3 sequences, approximately 17% of them singletons. The sample belongs to a study of T cells in Graves' hyperthyroidism and ophthalmopathy. Study results and limitations: The authors' 13 V-J model separated ophthalmopathy from stable hyperthyroidism. Most thyroid clonotypes expanded above 0.001 appeared in blood too.

The CDR3 totals 14 residues. The germline CDR1 and CDR2 sequences are DFQATT and SNEGSKA (reference sequence). Losses at the gene ends were 1 base for V and 2 bases for J; bases not matched to a gene: 4. Each diagnosis drew on symptoms, thyroxine, TRAb, thyroid ultrasound and orbital computed tomography findings. The PBMCs had their origin in approximately 10 ml of fresh peripheral blood. The chain couples TRBV20-1 to TRBJ1-1, with 7 bases identical to TRBD1. Sequencing was done on a sample of blood. The receptor was isolated from a young woman with Graves' ophthalmopathy. The CDR3 reads CSARVQGINTEAFF. The CDR3, as DNA: TGCAGTGCTAGAGTACAGGGGATTAACACTGAAGCTTTCTTT.